This T cell receptor beta chain was obtained from a study of shared clonotypes between healthy human individuals. This CDR3 has 13 amino acids. V was shortened by 7 bases and J by 10 bases, with 19 bases between the two germline ends. Germline CDR1 and CDR2: MDHEN and SYDVKM. General study results and limits: Compared with clonotypes that all four donors shared, non-shared clonotypes had lower generation probabilities. Among the subsets, naive ones generally showed larger estimated richness than memory ones.

This clone was seen a handful of times. Its antigen is still unknown. Authors' data handling: Filtering of immunoSEQ junctional sequences could not match full-length read filtering. The repertoire was sequenced with immunoSEQ multiplex PCR; TCRdb's copy has only in-frame clones and lacks some. D and trimming were read from the DNA, whereas the V and J calls and clone size are those reported in that table. This table holds 2 million to 2.5 million clones, more than 85% found once. This clonotype was obtained from a man between 18 and 35 years old in good health. Some clones in this sample may be carry-over from other donors' samples. The chain is built from TRBV28 and TRBJ1-1; D not resolved. The specimen sequenced was naive CD4+ T cells from PBMCs. Specified subset: CD45RA+ positively selected. CDR3 in amino acids: CASMVSPDGRAFF. In DNA, the CDR3 is TGTGCCAGCATGGTTTCCCCGGATGGGAGAGCTTTCTTT. Using reference TRBV28 and TRBJ1-1 for the parts outside the CDR3, the full variable domain is DVKVTQSSRYLVKRTGEKVFLECVQDMDHENMFWYRQDPGLGLRLIYFSYDVKMKEKGDIPEGYSVSREKKERFSLILESASTNQTSMYLCASMVSPDGRAFFGQGTRLTVV.